The 24 T cell receptor beta chains presented below share a single source sample, sequenced in a study of beta chain features in type 1 diabetes. Findings of the study overall: TCRB CDR3s from Type 1 diabetes patients were moderately but significantly shorter in all four CD4+ subsets.

No antigen has been assigned to these receptors. As every portion of the isolated RNA was reverse transcribed, the sequencing read expressed TCRB transcripts. TCRdb's table, derived via immunoSEQ multiplex PCR, lists solely in-frame clones and lacks some. The sample carries 300,000 to 400,000 clones, approximately 12% recorded once. Sequencing input: naive CD4+ T cells from blood. These TCRs come from a woman younger than 35 with type 1 diabetes.

This clone was seen only a few times. The junction shows a germline mismatch at one end, possibly a read error. The chain links TRBV18 to TRBJ2-2; no reliable D call. The CDR3 sequence is 13 residues long. CDR1 is KGHSH and CDR2 is LQKENI in the germline V gene. The CDR3 protein is CASSPPNSGELFF. The CDR3 DNA reads TGTGCCAGCTCACCACCGAACAGCGGGGAGCTGTTTTTT.

The J gene is TRBJ2-1, the V gene TRBV7-3; TRBD2 aligns across 10 bases. The trim removed 5 bases at V and 3 bases at J, leaving 4 bases unmatched. Germline CDR1 and CDR2: SGHTA and FQGTGA. CDR3 length: 15 residues. CDR3 sequence: CASSPTSGIYNEQFF. CDR3 coding DNA: TGTGCCAGCAGCCCAACTAGCGGGATCTACAATGAGCAGTTCTTC.

In this sample, this clone turned up a few times. This rearrangement joins TRBV30 to TRBJ1-2; a weak D match, TRBD1 (6 bases). Germline CDR1 GTSNPN, CDR2 SVGIG (reference sequence). This CDR3 has 13 residues. Between the trimmed V and J ends, which lost 3 bases and 4 bases, there was a span of 12 bases. For the CDR3, the DNA is TGTGCCTGGAGACGTCAGGGGTTCTATGGCTACACCTTC. It is translated as CAWRRQGFYGYTF.

The V call is TRBV18, the J call TRBJ2-2, with D maybe TRBD2 (6 bases). The CDR3 is 17 residues long. Germline-derived CDR1 and CDR2 are KGHSH and LQKENI. Trimming cost V 6 bases and J 1 base, with 18 bases left between them. CDR3 DNA sequence: TGTGCCAGCTCCCGCGTTTCGAGCGGGCTGAACACCGGGGAGCTGTTTTTT. Translating it yields CASSRVSSGLNTGELFF.

In this sample, this clone turned up a few times. The DNA for the CDR3 is TGCGCCAGCAGCTTGACTAGCGGAAACTACGAGCAGTACTTC. Protein product: CASSLTSGNYEQYF. The V call is TRBV5-1, the J call TRBJ2-7, with 8 bases lining up with TRBD2. This CDR3 is built from 14 residues. The V and J ends lost 1 base and 3 bases, in that order; junction bases with no gene match: 3. Germline V gene data show CDR1 as SGHRS and CDR2 as YFSETQ.

The chain is built from TRBV23-1 and TRBJ2-5, with TRBD2 identical over 16 bases. TRBV23-1 is sorted into the ORF group, with uncertain function. The V segment lost 0 bases and the J segment 5 bases; nucleotides outside the gene matches: 6. The CDR3 loop spans 18 amino acids. CDR3 protein: CASSQSGTSGRAGETQYF. CDR3 nucleotides: TGCGCCAGCAGTCAATCAGGGACTAGCGGGAGGGCCGGGGAGACCCAGTACTTC.

This CDR3 reads CASTTTEGSSGANVLTF. The CDR3 nucleotides are TGTGCCAGCACCACCACAGAGGGAAGCTCTGGGGCCAACGTCCTGACTTTC. The chain recombines TRBV28 with TRBJ2-6; TRBD2 might be the D (5 bases). CDR1 is MDHEN, CDR2 SYDVKM, per germline. Trimming took off 7 bases at V and 0 bases at J, with 16 bases between the two ends. The CDR3 sequence is 17 residues long. Full variable domain (rest looked up from reference TRBV28 and TRBJ2-6): DVKVTQSSRYLVKRTGEKVFLECVQDMDHENMFWYRQDPGLGLRLIYFSYDVKMKEKGDIPEGYSVSREKKERFSLILESASTNQTSMYLCASTTTEGSSGANVLTFGAGSRLTVL.

The gene calls are TRBV18 and TRBJ2-2; D is ambiguous. V lost 3 bases and J 7 bases, leaving 9 bases between the germline ends. CDR1 is KGHSH, CDR2 LQKENI, per germline. The CDR3 has 13 residues. This chain's CDR3 is CASSPSPRGELFF. CDR3 DNA sequence: TGTGCCAGCTCACCTTCCCCCCGCGGGGAGCTGTTTTTT.

A few counts support this clone. This chain uses TRBV7-2 with TRBJ2-3, with 9 bases identical to TRBD2. Germline trimming cut 3 bases from V and 2 bases from J; bases unmatched to any gene: 3. This CDR3 has 15 amino acids. Germline values: CDR1 SGHTA, CDR2 FQGNSA. The CDR3 DNA sequence: TGTGCCAGCAGCTTCCCTAGCGGGATCACAGATACGCAGTATTTT. Its protein is CASSFPSGITDTQYF.

This clone was counted only a few times. V and J are TRBV9 and TRBJ2-1; perhaps TRBD1 as D (5 bases). The CDR3 sequence is 13 residues long. Germline CDR1 reads SGDLS; CDR2 reads YYNGEE. V shed 5 bases and J shed 5 bases, with 11 bases lying between them. The CDR3 loop is CASSVTQDNEQFF. CDR3 coding DNA: TGTGCCAGCAGTGTGACACAGGACAATGAGCAGTTCTTC.

The chain uses TRBV29-1 and TRBJ1-1, with D possibly matching TRBD1 (6 bases). This CDR3 spans 12 amino acids. Trimming stripped 8 bases from V and 2 bases from J, with 12 bases between. Germline values: CDR1 SQVTM, CDR2 ANQGSEA. Here the CDR3 DNA reads TGCAGCTACAGGGTAGTAAACACTGAAGCTTTCTTT. Protein: CSYRVVNTEAFF.

This clone was observed a handful of times. The gene calls are TRBV4-1 and TRBJ1-2; D is unresolved. This CDR3 region has 15 residues. Between the trimmed V and J ends, which lost 3 bases and 4 bases, there was a span of 15 bases. Per germline, CDR1 MGHRA and CDR2 YSYEKL. CDR3 coding DNA: TGCGCCAGCAGCCATGGGTCGCCGGCGGGCTATGGCTACACCTTC. Residues: CASSHGSPAGYGYTF.

The V and J genes are TRBV4-3 and TRBJ1-1; 9 nucleotides agree with TRBD1. Trimming took 0 bases from V and 5 from J; bases not matched to a gene: 10. The germline CDR1 and CDR2 sequences are LGHNA and YSLEER. The CDR3 loop spans 17 amino acids. Here the CDR3 reads CASSQDALPTGGTEAFF. CDR3 nucleotide sequence: TGCGCCAGCAGCCAAGATGCCCTTCCGACAGGGGGGACTGAAGCTTTCTTT.

This chain joins TRBV11-2 and TRBJ2-4, with 8 bases matching TRBD1. The CDR3 length is 15 residues. Germline V gene sequence: CDR1 SGHAT, CDR2 FQNNGV. V dropped 2 bases and J dropped 8; count of bases not matched to a gene: 8. The DNA for the CDR3 is TGTGCCAGCAGCTTACTCCGGGACAGGCCACACATTCAGTACTTC. This encodes CASSLLRDRPHIQYF. The variable domain in full, completed from reference TRBV11-2 and TRBJ2-4, reads EAGVAQSPRYKIIEKRQSVAFWCNPISGHATLYWYQQILGQGPKLLIQFQNNGVVDDSQLPKDRFSAERLKGVDSTLKIQPAKLEDSAVYLCASSLLRDRPHIQYFGAGTRLSVL.

This clone has a handful of counts. The chain employs TRBV7-3 and TRBJ2-1, with 9 bases lining up with TRBD2. CDR1 is SGHTA and CDR2 is FQGTGA in the germline V gene. The CDR3 has 13 residues. J was trimmed by 9 bases and V by 3 bases; bases with no gene match: 3. CDR3 sequence (DNA): TGTGCCAGCAGCTTCGGCGGGAGGGGTGAGCAGTTCTTC. Translated: CASSFGGRGEQFF.

The chain combines TRBV18 with TRBJ2-5; tentatively, D is TRBD1 (6 bases). Trimming took off 5 bases at V and 2 bases at J, with 12 bases between the two ends. This CDR3 spans 14 amino acids. Germline-derived CDR1 and CDR2 are KGHSH and LQKENI. In DNA form, the CDR3 reads TGTGCCAGCTCATTCTTCAGGGGACAAGAGACCCAGTACTTC. It encodes CASSFFRGQETQYF.

This clone has just a few counts. This sample also contains other DNA sequences that code for the same CDR3. The rearrangement links TRBV30 to TRBJ2-1; possible D gene TRBD1, 5 bases. Germline values: CDR1 GTSNPN, CDR2 SVGIG (reference sequence). The V gene lost 0 bases and the J gene lost 4 bases, with 7 bases spanning the gap. The CDR3 spans 13 residues. CDR3 in DNA: TGTGCCTGGAGTGTACAGGTTTACAATGAGCAGTTCTTC. Its translation is CAWSVQVYNEQFF.

This clone was counted only a few times. This chain joins TRBV2 and TRBJ2-7; 8 nucleotides agree with TRBD1. Germline trimming cut 6 bases from V and 6 bases from J; bases unmatched to any gene: 7. The germline CDR1 and CDR2 sequences are SNHLY and FYNNEI. The CDR3 covers 13 residues. The CDR3 reads CASRDRVLREQYF. In DNA form, the CDR3 reads TGTGCCAGCAGGGACAGGGTATTGCGCGAGCAGTACTTC.

The chain employs TRBV30 and TRBJ2-3; tentative D call: TRBD2 (5 bases). The length of the CDR3 is 15 residues. Germline lookup yields CDR1 GTSNPN and CDR2 SVGIG (reference sequence). Trimming cost V 2 bases and J 3 bases, with 15 bases left between them. CDR3 loop: CAWSFQVGGTDTQYF. The CDR3 DNA is TGTGCCTGGAGTTTCCAGGTCGGCGGGACAGATACGCAGTATTTT.

This clone occurred a few times. The chain combines TRBV6-5 with TRBJ2-3, with a tentative D call TRBD2 (5 bases). This CDR3 spans 14 amino acids. The germline V gene encodes CDR1 MNHEY and CDR2 SVGAGI. V gave up 4 bases and J gave up 2 bases, with 10 bases separating them. The CDR3, as DNA: TGTGCCAGCAGTTCGGGCGGGCCCACAGATACGCAGTATTTT. It encodes CASSSGGPTDTQYF.

The rearrangement links TRBV7-9 to TRBJ2-7; TRBD2 might be the D (7 bases). V lost 3 bases and J lost 4, with 13 bases in between. The CDR3 consists of 14 residues. In germline, CDR1 is SEHNR, CDR2 FQNEAQ (reference sequence). DNA for the CDR3: TGTGCCAGCAGCTTTGGAGAGGGGGGGTACGAGCAGTACTTC. Protein sequence: CASSFGEGGYEQYF.

The chain joins TRBV7-2 to TRBJ1-5; D is ambiguous. The J call is uncertain, as TRBJ2-3 better fits the DNA end. The V gene's germline CDR1 is SGHTA and CDR2 FQGNSA. The CDR3 has 14 amino acids. CDR3: CASSPIGLNQPQYF. The CDR3 DNA sequence: TGTGCCAGCAGCCCGATCGGGTTAAATCAGCCCCAGTATTTT.

The rearrangement uses TRBV7-2 and TRBJ2-3; a weak D match, TRBD2 (6 bases). V was pared by 5 bases and J by 4 bases, with 19 bases between. Germline loops: CDR1 SGHTA, CDR2 FQGNSA. The CDR3 has 16 residues. The CDR3: CASSLGRPGAADTQYF. CDR3 DNA: TGTGCCAGCAGCCTAGGTCGCCCGGGAGCGGCAGATACGCAGTATTTT.

This clone was recorded once. The chain uses TRBV4-1 and TRBJ2-1, with a tentative D call TRBD1 (5 bases). This CDR3 comprises 15 residues. Germline CDR1 and CDR2: MGHRA and YSYEKL. V dropped 1 base and J dropped 0 bases, with 7 bases sitting between them. The CDR3 coding sequence is TGCGCCAGCAGCCAAGGACAGAACTCCTACAATGAGCAGTTCTTC. Protein: CASSQGQNSYNEQFF.